Presented here are 21 T cell receptor beta chains from one specimen sequenced in a study of T cells after yellow fever vaccination. Each CDR3 protein is one row after TCRdb ran MiXCR on the 5' RACE reads. Of about 210,000 distinct CDR3 sequences listed, roughly 3% are singletons. Sequencing used CD4+ T cells sorted from PBMCs, obtained 10 days after the yellow fever booster vaccination. Every receptor here comes from a man younger than 35 who received the YFV17D yellow fever vaccine.

This clonotype was recorded at least ten times. DNA of the CDR3: TGTGCCAGCAGCGGACAGGGGAGCGGGGAGCTGTTTTTT. Translated: CASSGQGSGELFF. V gene TRBV21-1 combines with J gene TRBJ2-2; no DNA check was done on the table's D call, TRBD1. TRBV21-1 is flagged as a pseudogene. This CDR3 has 13 residues.

For this clonotype: Compared with germline, one end of the junction differs, possibly owing to a read error. The rearrangement uses TRBV10-3 and TRBJ2-7; D may match TRBD1 or TRBD2 (6 bases each). Per germline, CDR1 ENHRY and CDR2 SYGVKD. This CDR3 comprises 11 residues. The CDR3 coding sequence is TGTGCCATCGGTGAGGGGGGCGAGCGGTACTTC. The encoded protein is CAIGEGGERYF.

This clonotype was observed a few times. The chain combines TRBV5-4 with TRBJ2-6; 12 positions agree with TRBD1. V shed 4 bases, J shed 2 bases, and the junction held 4 bases outside the gene matches. Looked up from germline, CDR1 is SGHNT and CDR2 is YYREEE (reference sequence). The CDR3 runs to 17 residues. CDR3 in amino acids: CASSPGTGGAGANVLTF. The CDR3 nucleotides are TGTGCCAGCAGCCCTGGGACAGGGGGCGCTGGGGCCAACGTCCTGACTTTC.

This clonotype was counted many times. V and J are TRBV20-1 and TRBJ2-7, with 12 positions matching TRBD2. Germline V gives CDR1 DFQATT, CDR2 SNEGSKA (reference sequence). The CDR3 is 14 residues long. V was pared by 7 bases and J by 2 bases, with 6 bases of the junction left unmatched. CDR3: CSVLWTSGAYEQYF. As DNA, the CDR3 is TGCAGTGTCCTCTGGACTAGCGGGGCCTACGAGCAGTACTTC.

This clonotype was counted a few times. The rearrangement uses TRBV12-3 or TRBV12-4 and TRBJ2-2; TRBD2 matches at 10 bases. The CDR3 has 20 amino acids. V lost 0 bases and J lost 5; bases outside the gene matches: 15. The CDR3 nucleotides are TGTGCCAGCAGTTTAGCATTAAGGGGACTAGCGCGACTTACAACCGGGGAGCTGTTTTTT. It encodes CASSLALRGLARLTTGELFF.

In this sample, this clonotype turned up many times. The rearrangement links TRBV12-3 or TRBV12-4 to TRBJ2-1, with D perhaps TRBD2 (7 bases). V gave up 5 bases and J gave up 0 bases, with 26 bases separating them. The CDR3 extends over 20 amino acids. The CDR3 DNA sequence: TGTGCCAGCAGTCTCACTATGGGGGGGGGCGGTTTGAGCTCCTACAATGAGCAGTTCTTC. Protein sequence: CASSLTMGGGGLSSYNEQFF.

This clonotype turned up a few times. CDR3 in DNA: TGCAGTGCTAGACCGGGACTAGCGGGGGGCCTGAACACCGGGGAGCTGTTTTTT. It yields the protein CSARPGLAGGLNTGELFF. V is TRBV20-1 and J is TRBJ2-2; TRBD2 aligns across 15 bases. The CDR3 has 18 amino acids. Germline loops: CDR1 DFQATT, CDR2 SNEGSKA (reference sequence). Trimming took 2 bases from V and 1 from J; bases not matched to a gene: 5.

This clonotype was detected a few times. The V call is TRBV28, the J call TRBJ2-5; possibly TRBD1 for D (5 bases). This CDR3 is 15 amino acids long. CDR1 and CDR2 from the germline V gene are MDHEN and SYDVKM. V was trimmed by 2 bases and J by 1 base, leaving 11 bases between them. CDR3 amino acids: CASSLPRQSQETQYF. The DNA for the CDR3 is TGTGCCAGCAGTTTACCCCGACAGAGCCAAGAGACCCAGTACTTC.

This clonotype was recorded many times. The chain recombines TRBV14 with TRBJ2-3; D gene uncertain. Germline-derived CDR1 and CDR2 are SGHDN and FVKESK. Trimming stripped 4 bases from V and 2 bases from J, with 7 bases between. CDR3 length equals 13 residues. The CDR3 DNA is TGTGCCAGCAGCCGGACCCTCACAGATACGCAGTATTTT. Protein: CASSRTLTDTQYF.

In this sample, this clonotype turned up many times. The V and J genes are TRBV10-3 and TRBJ2-7; D may be TRBD1 (6 bases). Trimming stripped 4 bases from V and 2 bases from J, with 6 bases between. Germline V lookup: CDR1 ENHRY, CDR2 SYGVKD. This CDR3 is built from 12 residues. CDR3 coding DNA: TGTGCCATCAGTGGGACAGCCTACGAGCAGTACTTC. Translating gives CAISGTAYEQYF.

This chain joins TRBV15 and TRBJ1-5; D not certain. Trimming stripped 1 base from V and 0 bases from J, with 7 bases between. Germline-derived CDR1 and CDR2 are LNHNV and YYDKDF (reference sequence). This CDR3 comprises 15 residues. The CDR3 reads CATSRGQNSNQPQHF. Written as DNA, the CDR3 is TGTGCCACCAGCAGAGGCCAGAATAGCAATCAGCCCCAGCATTTT.

This clonotype was picked up a small number of times. The chain links TRBV5-4 to TRBJ2-2; weak D call: TRBD1 (6 bases). Germline values: CDR1 SGHNT, CDR2 YYREEE (reference sequence). Trimming removed 7 bases from V and 3 bases from J, with 7 bases in between. The CDR3 is 12 residues long. The chain's CDR3 is CASHRDTGELFF. The CDR3, as DNA: TGTGCCAGCCACAGGGACACCGGGGAGCTGTTTTTT.

The J gene is TRBJ2-3, the V gene TRBV5-4; no clear D gene. V shed 4 bases and J shed 4 bases, with 16 bases lying between them. The CDR3 sequence is 15 residues long. Germline V lookup: CDR1 SGHNT, CDR2 YYREEE (reference sequence). The CDR3 DNA reads as TGTGCCAGCAGCGCCCCCCGCGCGGCCCCAGATACGCAGTATTTT. Amino acids: CASSAPRAAPDTQYF. The variable domain in full, with the rest retrieved from reference TRBV5-4 and TRBJ2-3, is ETGVTQSPTHLIKTRGQQVTLRCSSQSGHNTVSWYQQALGQGPQFIFQYYREEENGRGNFPPRFSGLQFPNYSSELNVNALELDDSALYLCASSAPRAAPDTQYFGPGTRLTVL.

This clonotype occurred many times. This chain uses TRBV5-1 with TRBJ2-1; the D gene is possibly TRBD2 (6 bases). V was pared by 4 bases and J by 1 base, with 15 bases between. In germline, CDR1 is SGHRS, CDR2 YFSETQ. The CDR3 length is 16 residues. The CDR3 sequence is CASSPSGGESYNEQFF. CDR3 DNA sequence: TGCGCCAGCAGCCCCTCCGGGGGTGAGTCCTACAATGAGCAGTTCTTC.

This clonotype came up many times. This rearrangement joins TRBV28 to TRBJ1-1, with TRBD1 matching over 7 bases. Germline loops: CDR1 MDHEN, CDR2 SYDVKM. The CDR3 spans 14 residues. Germline trimming cut 5 bases from V and 9 bases from J; bases unmatched to any gene: 12. Written as DNA, the CDR3 is TGTGCCAGCAGTAGGGAGTGGTTGACAGGGCAAGCTTTCTTT. Protein: CASSREWLTGQAFF. Drawing the rest from reference TRBV28 and TRBJ1-1, the complete variable domain is DVKVTQSSRYLVKRTGEKVFLECVQDMDHENMFWYRQDPGLGLRLIYFSYDVKMKEKGDIPEGYSVSREKKERFSLILESASTNQTSMYLCASSREWLTGQAFFGQGTRLTVV.

This clonotype was detected a few times. This sequence joins TRBV2 and TRBJ2-1; TRBD2 agrees at 9 bases. V trimming: 6 bases; J trimming: 5 bases; junction bases outside the gene matches: 5. Germline V gene lookup returns CDR1 SNHLY and CDR2 FYNNEI. The CDR3 has 14 residues. The CDR3 nucleotides are TGTGCCAGCAGGGGCGGGGGGGGAAACAATGAGCAGTTCTTC. It encodes CASRGGGGNNEQFF. Full variable domain (outside the CDR3, taken from reference TRBV2 and TRBJ2-1): EPEVTQTPSHQVTQMGQEVILRCVPISNHLYFYWYRQILGQKVEFLVSFYNNEISEKSEIFDDQFSVERPDGSNFTLKIRSTKLEDSAMYFCASRGGGGNNEQFFGPGTRLTVL.

The V call is TRBV20-1, the J call TRBJ2-7, with TRBD1 matching over 11 bases. The V segment lost 0 bases and the J segment 4 bases; nucleotides outside the gene matches: 8. From germline, CDR1 is DFQATT and CDR2 SNEGSKA (reference sequence). CDR3 size: 16 residues. Written as DNA, the CDR3 is TGCAGTGCTAGAGACCTGGACAGGGGGCTCTCATACGAGCAGTACTTC. Translated: CSARDLDRGLSYEQYF.

At least ten counts were recorded for this clonotype. This chain joins TRBV5-5 and TRBJ2-5; D is possibly TRBD2 (5 bases). The CDR3 has 14 amino acids. Germline V gene lookup returns CDR1 SGHKS and CDR2 YYEKEE (reference sequence). V lost 4 bases to trimming and J lost 5 bases, with 15 bases between them. The CDR3: CASSGGGGVETQYF. DNA for the CDR3: TGTGCCAGCAGCGGCGGAGGTGGGGTCGAGACCCAGTACTTC.

This clonotype was recorded at least ten times. The genes are TRBV5-6 and TRBJ1-6; a weak D match, TRBD1 (6 bases). From germline, CDR1 is SGHDT and CDR2 YYEEEE. V gave up 3 bases and J gave up 12 bases, with 16 bases separating them. The CDR3 is 14 residues long. In nucleotides, the CDR3 is TGTGCCAGCAGCTACGACAGGTTAACCGGACCCCTCCACTTT. Translation gives CASSYDRLTGPLHF. Variable domain in full (rest from reference TRBV5-6 and TRBJ1-6): DAGVTQSPTHLIKTRGQQVTLRCSPKSGHDTVSWYQQALGQGPQFIFQYYEEEERQRGNFPDRFSGHQFPNYSSELNVNALLLGDSALYLCASSYDRLTGPLHFGNGTRLTVT.

In its sample, this clonotype was seen a few times. This rearrangement joins TRBV5-1 to TRBJ2-5, with 10 bases fitting TRBD2. Trimming removed 6 bases from V and 5 bases from J; junction bases left unmatched: 7. CDR1 is SGHRS, CDR2 YFSETQ, per germline. This CDR3 region has 14 residues. In DNA form, the CDR3 reads TGCGCCAGCAACATCGGGACTAGCGAGGAGACCCAGTACTTC. Its protein is CASNIGTSEETQYF.

This clonotype has only a few counts. The rearrangement links TRBV20-1 to TRBJ2-7, with TRBD1 matching over 9 bases. CDR1 is DFQATT, CDR2 SNEGSKA, per germline (reference sequence). This CDR3 has 14 residues. After removal of 6 bases from V and 7 bases from J, the junction contained 13 bases not matched to a gene. The CDR3 loop reads CSATTPGQGGEQYF. The DNA for the CDR3 is TGCAGTGCGACGACGCCGGGACAGGGCGGAGAGCAGTACTTC.